The 29 T cell receptor beta chains below come from one sample, sequenced in a study of blood T cell repertoires in COVID-19. The method was immunoSEQ multiplex PCR; TCRdb's version includes in-frame clones alone and lacks a portion of them. The table shows roughly 150,000 clones, with around 90% occurring only once. Sequenced: peripheral blood. All receptors derive from a human donor in a cohort sampled during active COVID-19.

The chain uses TRBV6-5 and TRBJ1-6, with D possibly being TRBD1 (6 bases). Germline-derived CDR1 and CDR2 are MNHEY and SVGAGI. The germline V and J ends were trimmed by 6 bases and 7 bases, with 10 bases remaining between them. The CDR3 length is 13 residues. The CDR3 loop reads CASSDRSNSPLHF. The CDR3 DNA sequence: TGTGCCAGCAGCGACAGGTCCAATTCACCCCTCCACTTT.

The genes are TRBV6-4 and TRBJ2-1, with TRBD2 identical over 7 bases. Looked up from germline, CDR1 is MRHNA and CDR2 is SNTAGT. The V gene end was trimmed by 0 bases and the J gene end by 4 bases; junction bases not matched to a gene: 3. This CDR3 has 15 residues. This CDR3 is CASSDSAGAYNEQFF. CDR3 sequence (DNA): TGTGCCAGCAGTGACTCTGCGGGAGCGTACAATGAGCAGTTCTTC.

The chain employs TRBV21-1 and TRBJ2-1; the table gives TRBD1 as D, unverified against the DNA. TRBV21-1 is reported as a pseudogene. This CDR3 region has 16 residues. The CDR3 sequence: CASSKSQGPNYIEQFF. In DNA, the CDR3 is TGTGCCAGCAGCAAATCCCAGGGCCCCAATTACATTGAGCAGTTCTTC.

This clone was seen a few times. V is TRBV28 and J is TRBJ2-7; 8 bases are a match to TRBD1. The CDR3 sequence is 14 residues long. CDR1 and CDR2 (germline): MDHEN, SYDVKM. The junction had 5 bases not matched to a gene; V was cut back by 5 bases and J by 2 bases. The chain's CDR3 is CASSTKTGAYEQYF. CDR3 nucleotides: TGTGCCAGCAGTACCAAGACAGGGGCCTACGAGCAGTACTTC. Full variable domain (rest looked up from reference TRBV28 and TRBJ2-7): DVKVTQSSRYLVKRTGEKVFLECVQDMDHENMFWYRQDPGLGLRLIYFSYDVKMKEKGDIPEGYSVSREKKERFSLILESASTNQTSMYLCASSTKTGAYEQYFGPGTRLTVT.

In regard to this clone: The junction differs from germline at one of its ends, possibly a read error. V gene TRBV5-1 combines with J gene TRBJ1-4; 9 bases map to TRBD1. Germline-derived CDR1 and CDR2 are SGHRS and YFSETQ. The CDR3 spans 16 residues. CDR3 amino acids: CASSLYPQQGARKTVF. DNA for the CDR3: TGCGCCAGCAGCTTGTACCCCCAACAGGGGGCTAGAAAAACTGTTTTT.

The CDR3 DNA reads as TGTGCCACCAGCAGAGATGGGGACAGGGGCGGGGGCTACACCTTC. It translates to CATSRDGDRGGGYTF. The chain recombines TRBV15 with TRBJ1-2; 10 nucleotides line up with TRBD1. V lost 0 bases, J lost 8 bases, and 6 bases stayed unmatched. CDR1 is LNHNV, CDR2 YYDKDF, per germline (reference sequence). This CDR3 is built from 15 residues. Using reference TRBV15 and TRBJ1-2 for the parts outside the CDR3, the full variable domain is DAMVIQNPRYQVTQFGKPVTLSCSQTLNHNVMYWYQQKSSQAPKLLFHYYDKDFNNEADTPDNFQSRRPNTSFCFLDIRSPGLGDTAMYLCATSRDGDRGGGYTFGSGTRLTVV.

The chain has TRBV5-4 and TRBJ2-5; 8 bases agree with TRBD2. Germline lookup yields CDR1 SGHNT and CDR2 YYREEE (reference sequence). V was pared by 7 bases and J by 0 bases, with 11 bases of the junction left unmatched. This CDR3 comprises 16 residues. The CDR3 sequence is CASGQGSGSNQETQYF. DNA of the CDR3: TGTGCCAGCGGCCAAGGGAGCGGGAGCAACCAAGAGACCCAGTACTTC.

V and J are TRBV2 and TRBJ2-3, with 7 nucleotides matching TRBD2. Germline CDR1 and CDR2: SNHLY and FYNNEI. This CDR3 contains 14 residues. After removal of 2 bases from V and 5 bases from J, the junction contained 4 bases not matched to a gene. CDR3 sequence (DNA): TGTGCCAGCAGTGAAAGCCTAGCGGAAGATACGCAGTATTTT. Its translation is CASSESLAEDTQYF.

The genes are TRBV3-1 (or the pseudogene TRBV3-2) and TRBJ2-1; D is undetermined. Trimming stripped 4 bases from V and 3 bases from J, with 4 bases between. The germline V gene encodes CDR1 LGHDT and CDR2 YNNKEL (reference sequence). The CDR3 extends over 12 amino acids. As DNA, the CDR3 is TGTGCCAGCAGCCTGTACTACAATGAGCAGTTCTTC. It is translated as CASSLYYNEQFF.

The CDR3, as DNA: TGTGCCAGCAGCACCAGGGAGGATGGCTACACCTTC. Translating it yields CASSTREDGYTF. V is TRBV9 and J is TRBJ1-2, with TRBD1 as a possible D gene (5 bases). Looked up from germline, CDR1 is SGDLS and CDR2 is YYNGEE. The V end was cut by 4 bases, the J end by 6 bases, with 10 bases between. The CDR3 contains 12 residues.

The chain is built from TRBV3-1 (or the pseudogene TRBV3-2) and TRBJ1-1, with 8 bases matching TRBD1. The V gene end was trimmed by 1 base and the J gene end by 3 bases; junction bases not matched to a gene: 4. Germline-derived CDR1 and CDR2 are LGHDT and YNNKEL (reference sequence). There are 15 residues in the CDR3. CDR3 nucleotide sequence: TGTGCCAGCAGCCAAGGGACAGGGTTGCACACTGAAGCTTTCTTT. It translates to CASSQGTGLHTEAFF.

The V call is TRBV2, the J call TRBJ2-3, with 8 bases that match TRBD2. CDR1 and CDR2 from the germline V gene are SNHLY and FYNNEI. This CDR3 has 14 residues. The ends lost 8 bases at V and 0 bases at J; junction bases unmatched: 4. CDR3 nucleotides: TGTGCCAGCTCTCAGCGGGGGAGCACAGATACGCAGTATTTT. It encodes CASSQRGSTDTQYF.

The rearrangement links TRBV2 to TRBJ2-7; TRBD2 matches at 8 bases. The ends lost 2 bases at V and 0 bases at J; junction bases unmatched: 6. Germline CDR1 is SNHLY and CDR2 is FYNNEI. The CDR3 is 16 amino acids. The DNA of the CDR3 is TGTGCCAGCAGTGAACACGAGCGGGGGTTCTCCTACGAGCAGTACTTC. This translates into CASSEHERGFSYEQYF.

The V and J genes are TRBV19 and TRBJ2-2, with D tentatively TRBD2 (6 bases). This CDR3 spans 14 amino acids. Trimming shortened V by 7 bases and J by 1 base, and 10 bases separated the two germline ends. In germline, CDR1 is LNHDA, CDR2 SQIVND (reference sequence). In DNA, the CDR3 is TGTGCCAGTAATCGGGGGATGAACACCGGGGAGCTGTTTTTT. It specifies CASNRGMNTGELFF. Combining the CDR3 with reference TRBV19 and TRBJ2-2 gives the whole variable domain DGGITQSPKYLFRKEGQNVTLSCEQNLNHDAMYWYRQDPGQGLRLIYYSQIVNDFQKGDIAEGYSVSREKKESFPLTVTSAQKNPTAFYLCASNRGMNTGELFFGEGSRLTVL.

The chain carries TRBV30 and TRBJ2-7, with D perhaps TRBD1 (8 bases). The CDR3 length is 13 residues. V shed 5 bases and J shed 3 bases, with 14 bases lying between them. Germline CDR1 and CDR2: GTSNPN and SVGIG (reference sequence). CDR3 protein: CAWDNRGGYEQYF. In DNA, the CDR3 is TGTGCCTGGGACAACAGGGGGGGCTACGAGCAGTACTTC.

The chain carries TRBV7-8 and TRBJ2-2; D might be TRBD2 (6 bases). There are 15 residues in the CDR3. Looked up from germline, CDR1 is SGHVS and CDR2 is FQNEAQ. V lost 5 bases and J 5 bases, leaving 15 bases between the germline ends. The CDR3 loop reads CASSLRLVTTGELFF. DNA for the CDR3: TGTGCCAGCAGCCTGAGACTAGTTACGACCGGGGAGCTGTTTTTT.

The chain carries TRBV7-6 and TRBJ2-1; D is unresolved. The CDR3 contains 13 residues. CDR1 is SGHVS and CDR2 is FNYEAQ in the germline V gene. The V and J ends lost 5 bases and 10 bases respectively, with 15 bases between them. CDR3 sequence (DNA): TGTGCCAGCAGCCCCACCGAGTCTCCCGAGCAGTTCTTC. This codes for CASSPTESPEQFF.

The V and J genes are TRBV29-1 and TRBJ2-6; D is uncertain. This CDR3 is 14 amino acids long. The ends were cut back, 3 bases at V and 0 bases at J, with 6 bases in the middle. CDR1 SQVTM and CDR2 ANQGSEA come from the germline V gene. This chain's CDR3 is CSVDESSGANVLTF. The DNA of the CDR3 is TGCAGCGTTGACGAGAGCTCTGGGGCCAACGTCCTGACTTTC.

Note on this clone: Possible read error: a much larger clone is one base away. This chain uses TRBV14 with TRBJ2-6; 12 bases are shared with TRBD2. Germline V gene sequence: CDR1 SGHDN, CDR2 FVKESK. This CDR3 region has 19 residues. CDR3: CASSQGTSGVPSGTNVLTF. CDR3 DNA sequence: TGTGCCAGCAGCCAAGGGACTAGCGGGGTTCCCTCTGGGACCAACGTCCTGACTTTC.

V gene TRBV7-9 combines with J gene TRBJ2-2; 7 nucleotides align to TRBD1. CDR1 is SEHNR, CDR2 FQNEAQ, per germline (reference sequence). This CDR3 comprises 16 residues. The J segment lost 0 bases and the V segment lost 1 base, leaving 2 bases of the junction unmatched. The CDR3 DNA reads TGTGCCAGCAGCTTAGGGCAGGGGGCGAACACCGGGGAGCTGTTTTTT. Protein: CASSLGQGANTGELFF.

J is TRBJ1-6 and V is TRBV28, with unresolved D. This CDR3 has 14 residues. Per the germline V gene, CDR1 is MDHEN and CDR2 is SYDVKM. V was clipped by 2 bases and J by 7 bases, with 9 bases between them. CDR3 in amino acids: CASSLTLRNSPLHF. The CDR3 nucleotides read TGTGCCAGCAGTTTAACTCTACGGAATTCACCCCTCCACTTT.

The chain uses TRBV28 and TRBJ1-2; D unresolved. The CDR3 length is 14 residues. The V end was cut by 1 base, the J end by 4 bases, with 10 bases between. Germline V gives CDR1 MDHEN, CDR2 SYDVKM. CDR3 nucleotides: TGTGCCAGCAGTTTATCAGGAATCGCCTATGGCTACACCTTC. It translates to CASSLSGIAYGYTF.

The chain recombines TRBV6-5 with TRBJ1-6; 8 positions match TRBD1. CDR3 length equals 13 residues. J lost 14 bases, V lost 7 bases, and 10 bases had no gene match. The germline gives CDR1 MNHEY, CDR2 SVGAGI. The CDR3 sequence is CASTSQGASSLHF. CDR3 in DNA: TGTGCCAGCACCTCTCAGGGGGCGAGCTCCCTCCACTTT.

The V and J genes are TRBV5-1 and TRBJ2-3; D is possibly TRBD1 (6 bases). Germline CDR1 reads SGHRS; CDR2 reads YFSETQ. The V end lost 4 bases, the J end lost 0 bases, and 12 bases lay between the germline ends. The length of the CDR3 is 15 residues. CDR3 loop: CASSSRGASTDTQYF. For the CDR3, the DNA is TGCGCCAGCAGCAGCAGGGGTGCTAGCACAGATACGCAGTATTTT. The full variable domain, its missing parts supplied by reference TRBV5-1 and TRBJ2-3, is KAGVTQTPRYLIKTRGQQVTLSCSPISGHRSVSWYQQTPGQGLQFLFEYFSETQRNKGNFPGRFSGRQFSNSRSEMNVSTLELGDSALYLCASSSRGASTDTQYFGPGTRLTVL.

The chain joins TRBV28 to TRBJ2-7; 8 bases match TRBD1. V lost 10 bases to trimming and J lost 6 bases; unmatched junction nucleotides: 8. The CDR3 consists of 12 residues. The germline CDR1 and CDR2 sequences are MDHEN and SYDVKM. The CDR3 sequence: CATYGQGGEQYF. CDR3 bases: TGTGCCACCTATGGACAGGGAGGCGAGCAGTACTTC.

The chain combines TRBV19 with TRBJ2-2; 9 bases are shared with TRBD1. The CDR3 totals 16 residues. V trimming: 4 bases; J trimming: 5 bases; junction bases outside the gene matches: 8. Germline V gene sequence: CDR1 LNHDA, CDR2 SQIVND (reference sequence). CDR3 in DNA: TGTGCCAGTAGTAGGAGTTCGACAGGGGGTACCGGGGAGCTGTTTTTT. Protein product: CASSRSSTGGTGELFF.

The chain is built from TRBV28 and TRBJ1-2; D call uncertain. CDR3 size: 12 residues. Trimming cost V 6 bases and J 4 bases, with 9 bases left between them. The germline gives CDR1 MDHEN, CDR2 SYDVKM. CDR3 nucleotides: TGTGCCAGCAGGGGCCAGATCTATGGCTACACCTTC. It specifies CASRGQIYGYTF.

This clone appeared once. This chain connects TRBV21-1 to TRBJ2-1; the D segment call TRBD1 is taken from the table without a DNA check. TRBV21-1 is an annotated pseudogene. This CDR3 comprises 20 residues. CDR3 residues: CASSAHRDRGSIVRLDEQFF. The CDR3 DNA follows: TGTGCCAGCAGCGCGCACCGGGACAGGGGTAGTATTGTTCGTTTGGATGAGCAGTTCTTC.

This sequence joins TRBV7-9 and TRBJ1-1; TRBD1 matches 8 bases. This CDR3 has 14 residues. Losses at the gene ends were 5 bases for V and 1 base for J; bases not matched to a gene: 3. CDR1 is SEHNR and CDR2 is FQNEAQ in the germline V gene (reference sequence). CDR3 DNA: TGTGCCAGCAGCCGGACAGGGCCGAACACTGAAGCTTTCTTT. This codes for CASSRTGPNTEAFF.